This entry lists 15 T cell receptor beta chains sequenced from one sample in a study of CXCR3-negative and CXCR3-positive naive CD8 T cells. General study findings and limits: Against CXCR3-negative naive cells, CXCR3-positive naive cells showed more hydrophobic TRB CDR3s.

Libraries of TRB cDNA were made by 5' RACE and carried UMIs. TCRdb reprocessed the 5' RACE reads and keeps a single row for each CDR3 protein, giving no DNA. This table holds some 130,000 distinct CDR3 sequences. For these receptors, no antigen is known. Sequencing was performed on naive CXCR3+ CD8+ T cells from blood. Described subset: CD45RO-CCR7+CD27+CD95- naive CD8+ T cells expressing CXCR3 (TNR3+). The receptors originated from a human donor in good health. Some clones in this sample may be carry-over from other donors' samples.

The chain has TRBV7-9 and TRBJ2-3; the TRBD1 assignment by TCRdb is unverifiable without DNA. There are 18 residues in the CDR3. From germline, CDR1 is SEHNR and CDR2 FQNEAQ (reference sequence). CDR3 region: CASSLPTKGGGLQDTQYF.

The chain is built from TRBV27 and TRBJ1-6; the TCRdb call, TRBD1, lacks DNA for checking. The germline CDR1 and CDR2 sequences are MNHEY and SMNVEV (reference sequence). This CDR3 contains 16 residues. The chain's CDR3 is CASSLSSATGGRALHF.

The J gene is TRBJ2-2, the V gene TRBV28. CDR3 length: 13 residues. Germline lookup yields CDR1 MDHEN and CDR2 SYDVKM. CDR3 region: CASKMKVTGELFF.

Here the CDR3 reads CAILSDRDFYGYTF. The gene calls are TRBV10-3 and TRBJ1-2; TCRdb picks TRBD1, but there is no DNA to check that call. CDR3 size: 14 residues. The germline V gene has CDR1 ENHRY and CDR2 SYGVKD.

The CDR3 is CASSPPGGVETQYF. This chain connects TRBV5-6 to TRBJ2-5; TCRdb calls TRBD2, which cannot be checked without DNA. From germline, CDR1 is SGHDT and CDR2 YYEEEE. There are 14 residues in the CDR3.

The rearrangement uses TRBV14 and TRBJ2-7. The CDR3 contains 12 residues. Germline loops: CDR1 SGHDN, CDR2 FVKESK. CDR3 amino acids: CASSGETYEQYF.

The rearrangement links TRBV20-1 to TRBJ1-2; TCRdb gives TRBD1 as the D gene, but with no DNA this cannot be confirmed. Per germline, CDR1 DFQATT and CDR2 SNEGSKA (reference sequence). The CDR3 covers 13 residues. CDR3 loop: CSAYSTGGYGYTF.

The rearrangement uses TRBV29-1 and TRBJ2-2; without DNA, the TCRdb call of TRBD1 cannot be checked. Germline V lookup: CDR1 SQVTM, CDR2 ANQGSEA. There are 13 residues in the CDR3. CDR3 sequence reads: CSVESGLTGELFF.

This chain joins TRBV4-3 and TRBJ2-3; the D call from TCRdb, TRBD2, cannot be confirmed without DNA. The CDR3 is 16 amino acids. Germline V gives CDR1 LGHNA, CDR2 YSLEER. This CDR3 is CASSQEKERELDTQYF.

The chain has TRBV12-3 or TRBV12-4 and TRBJ1-1; TCRdb returns TRBD1, unconfirmable since there is no DNA. The CDR3 has 11 amino acids. This CDR3 reads CASSSTGAAFF.

This sequence joins TRBV19 and TRBJ1-5; TCRdb calls TRBD1, which cannot be checked without DNA. There are 13 residues in the CDR3. Germline CDR1 reads LNHDA; CDR2 reads SQIVND (reference sequence). The CDR3 spells CASSDGGLQPQHF.

The V call is TRBV6-4, the J call TRBJ2-5; TCRdb's D call, TRBD1, is unchecked because there is no DNA. CDR1 is MRHNA and CDR2 is SNTAGT in the germline V gene. This CDR3 has 15 residues. The CDR3 sequence: CASSDSNRGRETQYF.

V gene TRBV29-1 combines with J gene TRBJ2-7; TCRdb selects TRBD2, and the lack of DNA leaves this call unchecked. CDR3 length: 13 amino acids. From germline, CDR1 is SQVTM and CDR2 ANQGSEA. The CDR3 spells CSVAGTSIYEQYF.

V gene TRBV5-1 combines with J gene TRBJ2-1; the D call of TRBD1 rests on TCRdb alone, since no DNA is present to check it. Germline CDR1 SGHRS, CDR2 YFSETQ. The CDR3 is 15 amino acids. The CDR3 protein is CASSLEQGHFGEQFF.

The chain uses TRBV6-5 and TRBJ2-1; TCRdb's assignment of TRBD1 cannot be checked, as there is no DNA. The CDR3 covers 14 residues. Per the germline V gene, CDR1 is MNHEY and CDR2 is SVGAGI. The CDR3: CASSPGTRGDEQFF.